This TCR beta chain was obtained from a study of blood T cell repertoires in COVID-19. Study summary: The United States, Italy and Spain supplied acute and convalescent COVID-19 samples. Nucleic acid was either cDNA or gDNA, and it came from T cells, B-cell-depleted T cells, or PBMCs.

Per the germline V gene, CDR1 is GTSNPN and CDR2 is SVGIG (reference sequence). With 5 bases clipped from V and 0 bases from J, the junction kept 9 bases outside the gene matches. This CDR3 is 15 amino acids long. Authors' methods: Amplification with reference gene primers provided the estimates of nucleated cell counts. Only in-frame clones appear in the TCRdb table, and some are missing; sequencing was by immunoSEQ multiplex PCR. The V and J calls and clone size come from that table; D and trimming were worked out from the DNA. The sample has 110,000 to 150,000 clones, roughly 80% seen once. The Seattle patients, enrolled during active infection, were followed longitudinally.

The sequence derives from a woman between 65 and 79 years old with COVID-19, enrolled during active disease. The J gene is TRBJ1-1, the V gene TRBV30; 7 bases are shared with TRBD1. Sample: peripheral blood. CDR3 DNA: TGTGCCTGGGGGCAAAAGACAGGGTTGAACACTGAAGCTTTCTTT. The encoded protein is CAWGQKTGLNTEAFF.